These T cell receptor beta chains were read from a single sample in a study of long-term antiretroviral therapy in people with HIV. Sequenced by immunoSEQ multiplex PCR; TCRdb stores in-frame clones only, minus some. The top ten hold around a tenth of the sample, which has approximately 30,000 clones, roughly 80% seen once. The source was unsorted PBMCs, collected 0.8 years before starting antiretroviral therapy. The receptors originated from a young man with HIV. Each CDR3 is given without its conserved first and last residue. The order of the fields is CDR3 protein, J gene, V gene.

CDR3: AISVSVTEANEQF
J: TRBJ2-1
V: TRBV10-3

CDR3: AISPKESDGYGYT
J: TRBJ1-2
V: TRBV10-3

CDR3: ASSYVLASTDTQY
J: TRBJ2-3
V: TRBV6-6

CDR3: AIRGVSYEQY
J: TRBJ2-7
V: TRBV10-3

CDR3: ASSILGNQPQH
J: TRBJ1-5
V: TRBV19

CDR3: ASSVGWDLTNEKLF
J: TRBJ1-4
V: TRBV6-1

CDR3: ASSPEPSSDEQY
J: TRBJ2-7
V: TRBV9

CDR3: ASRPGQGIINTEAF
J: TRBJ1-1
V: TRBV28

CDR3: ASSLVQSGGADTQY
J: TRBJ2-3
V: TRBV7-2

CDR3: AITDSQSYEQY
J: TRBJ2-7
V: TRBV10-3

CDR3: ASSSARLRSSGSEQY
J: TRBJ2-7
V: TRBV5-4

CDR3: ASTSQKGWETDTQY
J: TRBJ2-3
V: TRBV5-8

CDR3: AISESTWTSGRAKVRPYEQY
J: TRBJ2-7
V: TRBV10-3

CDR3: ASSRGQGETQY
J: TRBJ2-5
V: TRBV7-8

CDR3: ASSGTSGGWETQY
J: TRBJ2-5
V: TRBV9

CDR3: ASSLGTGTYEQY
J: TRBJ2-7
V: TRBV7-2

CDR3: ASSSHPGQGERWTQY
J: TRBJ2-5
V: TRBV19

CDR3: ASSFQQGVSEQY
J: TRBJ2-7
V: TRBV28

CDR3: ASSQTADTIY
J: TRBJ1-3
V: TRBV7-9

CDR3: ARDPGQDTEAF
J: TRBJ1-1
V: TRBV5-3

CDR3: ASSLPGGAYEQY
J: TRBJ2-7
V: TRBV7-9

CDR3: ASSRGHNQPQH
J: TRBJ1-5
V: TRBV9